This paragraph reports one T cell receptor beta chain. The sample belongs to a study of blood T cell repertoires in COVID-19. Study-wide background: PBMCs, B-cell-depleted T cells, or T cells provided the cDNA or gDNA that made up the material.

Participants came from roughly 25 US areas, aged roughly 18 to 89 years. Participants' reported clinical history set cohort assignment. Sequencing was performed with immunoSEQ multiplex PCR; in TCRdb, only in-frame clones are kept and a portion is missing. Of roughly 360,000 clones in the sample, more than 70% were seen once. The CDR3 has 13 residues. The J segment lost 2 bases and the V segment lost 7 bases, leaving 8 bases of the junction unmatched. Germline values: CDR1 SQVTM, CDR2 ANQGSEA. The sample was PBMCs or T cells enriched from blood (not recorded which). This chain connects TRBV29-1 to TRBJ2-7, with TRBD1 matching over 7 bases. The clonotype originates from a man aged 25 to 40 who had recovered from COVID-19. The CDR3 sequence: CSALWTGPYEQYF. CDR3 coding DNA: TGCAGCGCTCTTTGGACAGGACCCTACGAGCAGTACTTC.